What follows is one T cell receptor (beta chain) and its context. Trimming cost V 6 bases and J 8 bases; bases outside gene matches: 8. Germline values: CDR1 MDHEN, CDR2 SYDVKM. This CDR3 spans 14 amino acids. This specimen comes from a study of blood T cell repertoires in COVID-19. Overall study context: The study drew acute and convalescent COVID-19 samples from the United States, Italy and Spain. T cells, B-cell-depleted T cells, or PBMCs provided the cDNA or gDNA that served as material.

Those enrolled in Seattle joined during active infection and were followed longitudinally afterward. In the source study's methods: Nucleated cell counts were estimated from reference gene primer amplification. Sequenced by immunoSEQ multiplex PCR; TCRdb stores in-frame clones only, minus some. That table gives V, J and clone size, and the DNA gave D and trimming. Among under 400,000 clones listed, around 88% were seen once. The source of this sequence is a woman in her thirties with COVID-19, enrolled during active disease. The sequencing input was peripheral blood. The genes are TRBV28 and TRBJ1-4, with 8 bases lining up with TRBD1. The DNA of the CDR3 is TGTGCCAGCAGCCGGACAGGGAGTTTGGAAAAACTGTTTTTT. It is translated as CASSRTGSLEKLFF.